This T cell receptor (beta chain) was captured in a study of PD-1 blockade in classical Hodgkin lymphoma. Study-wide background: Nivolumab dosing for patients was 3 mg/kg, administered intravenously every 2 weeks. Findings and limits, study-wide: Reported baseline diversity: healthy donors highest, relapsed/refractory patients lowest. Lower baseline TCR diversity marked trial partial responders and progressors.

About this clone: Antigen specificity is unknown.

V lost 5 bases and J lost 3, with 7 bases in between. The germline V gene encodes CDR1 LNHDA and CDR2 SQIVND (reference sequence). The CDR3 runs 13 residues. The protocol was immunoSEQ multiplex PCR, while the TCRdb copy is restricted to in-frame clones and leaves out a portion. The sample includes roughly 90,000 clones, roughly 80% of them seen just once. There was relapse after autologous stem cell transplantation in every patient, and there was variation in brentuximab vedotin exposure. Progressive disease, partial response or complete response was each patient's best response. The sample in question was peripheral blood mononuclear cells (PBMCs), obtained before the second cycle of nivolumab. The V call is TRBV19, the J call TRBJ1-4, with no clear D. The TCR originated in a human donor with classical Hodgkin lymphoma. CDR3 loop: CASSWQPNEKLFF. CDR3 in DNA: TGTGCCAGTAGTTGGCAGCCTAATGAAAAACTGTTTTTT.